The rows below give T cell receptor beta chains drawn from one sample of a study of PD-1 blockade in classical Hodgkin lymphoma. The protocol was immunoSEQ multiplex PCR, while the TCRdb copy is restricted to in-frame clones and leaves out a portion. The sample has approximately 43,000 clones, about 86% seen once. The sample in question was peripheral blood mononuclear cells (PBMCs), obtained before the second cycle of nivolumab. Source of these receptors: a human donor with classical Hodgkin lymphoma. Each CDR3 is given with its conserved first and last residue. Fields, in order: V gene, J gene, D gene, clone size, CDR3 DNA, CDR3 protein. D genes are given only for firm matches. Clone size is shown for a subset of rows, as once, few, many or a class of expanded clone.

V gene: TRBV7-3
J gene: TRBJ1-2
D gene: .
clone size: .
CDR3 DNA: TGTGCCAGCAGCTCCGACACCAACTATGGCTACACCTTC
CDR3 protein: CASSSDTNYGYTF

V gene: TRBV7-3
J gene: TRBJ1-1
D gene: .
clone size: .
CDR3 DNA: TGTGCCAGCAGCTTATCCCCAGCCATGAACACTGAAGCTTTCTTT
CDR3 protein: CASSLSPAMNTEAFF

V gene: TRBV5-1
J gene: TRBJ1-4
D gene: .
clone size: .
CDR3 DNA: TGCGCCAGCAGCTTGGAGGGGAGGGGTGAAAAACTGTTTTTT
CDR3 protein: CASSLEGRGEKLFF

V gene: TRBV19
J gene: TRBJ2-1
D gene: TRBD2
clone size: once
CDR3 DNA: TGTGCCAGTAGTAATTGGACTAGCGGGAGCAATGAGCAGTTCTTC
CDR3 protein: CASSNWTSGSNEQFF

V gene: TRBV6-1
J gene: TRBJ2-1
D gene: TRBD1
clone size: .
CDR3 DNA: TGTGCCAGCAGTGCACAACAGGGGGCCTCCTACAATGAGCAGTTCTTC
CDR3 protein: CASSAQQGASYNEQFF

V gene: TRBV6-5
J gene: TRBJ2-3
D gene: TRBD1
clone size: once
CDR3 DNA: TGTGCCAGCACCTCACAGGGGGCGACAGATACGCAGTATTTT
CDR3 protein: CASTSQGATDTQYF

V gene: TRBV19
J gene: TRBJ1-4
D gene: .
clone size: once
CDR3 DNA: TGTGCCAGTAGTAAAGGGCAGGGGCTGAGGTCTGCAACTAATGAAAAACTGTTTTTT
CDR3 protein: CASSKGQGLRSATNEKLFF

V gene: TRBV19
J gene: TRBJ2-2
D gene: .
clone size: .
CDR3 DNA: TGTGCCAGTAGTGGCGGGTGGACCGGGGAGCTGTTTTTT
CDR3 protein: CASSGGWTGELFF

V gene: TRBV19
J gene: TRBJ2-6
D gene: TRBD1
clone size: .
CDR3 DNA: TGTGCCAGTAGTATAGATCGACAGGGTCGAACCTCTGGGGCCAACGTCCTGACTTTC
CDR3 protein: CASSIDRQGRTSGANVLTF

V gene: TRBV5-1
J gene: TRBJ2-1
D gene: TRBD2
clone size: .
CDR3 DNA: TGCGCCAGCAGCTTTGGCCTAGCGGACCTATACAATGAGCAGTTCTTC
CDR3 protein: CASSFGLADLYNEQFF

V gene: TRBV19
J gene: TRBJ2-7
D gene: .
clone size: .
CDR3 DNA: TGTGCCAGTAGTATAGGGCGGGACATCTCCTACGAGCAGTACTTC
CDR3 protein: CASSIGRDISYEQYF

V gene: TRBV5-4
J gene: TRBJ2-3
D gene: TRBD2
clone size: once
CDR3 DNA: TGTGCCAGCAGGCCTAGCGGGGGCCGCACAGATACGCAGTATTTT
CDR3 protein: CASRPSGGRTDTQYF

V gene: TRBV5-5
J gene: TRBJ2-7
D gene: TRBD2
clone size: .
CDR3 DNA: TGTGCCAGCAGCTTGGGACTAGCGCACGAAGAGCAGTACTTC
CDR3 protein: CASSLGLAHEEQYF

V gene: TRBV13
J gene: TRBJ2-1
D gene: .
clone size: .
CDR3 DNA: TGTGCCAGCAGCTTAGCCGGGAGCTCCTACAATGAGCAGTTCTTC
CDR3 protein: CASSLAGSSYNEQFF

V gene: TRBV2
J gene: TRBJ2-7
D gene: .
clone size: .
CDR3 DNA: TGTGCCAGCAGCCGGGACCCAAACTACGAGCAGTACTTC
CDR3 protein: CASSRDPNYEQYF

V gene: TRBV5-1
J gene: TRBJ1-4
D gene: .
clone size: .
CDR3 DNA: TGCGCCAGCAGCACGGACAAGGGGCCGACAACTAATGAAAAACTGTTTTTT
CDR3 protein: CASSTDKGPTTNEKLFF

V gene: TRBV5-1
J gene: TRBJ2-7
D gene: .
clone size: .
CDR3 DNA: TGCGCCAGCAGCTTCGACCCGGAACCCTACGAGCAGTACTTC
CDR3 protein: CASSFDPEPYEQYF

V gene: TRBV9
J gene: TRBJ2-7
D gene: .
clone size: .
CDR3 DNA: TGTGCCAGCAGCGTACAGGGACATTCCTACGAGCAGTACTTC
CDR3 protein: CASSVQGHSYEQYF

V gene: TRBV13
J gene: TRBJ2-7
D gene: TRBD2
clone size: .
CDR3 DNA: TGTGCCAGCAGCTTAGGCCGGGGTCTAGCGGTATCCTACGAGCAGTACTTC
CDR3 protein: CASSLGRGLAVSYEQYF

V gene: TRBV7-2
J gene: TRBJ1-5
D gene: .
clone size: .
CDR3 DNA: TGTGCCAGCAGCTTCGGACAAAATAGCAATCAGCCCCAGCATTTT
CDR3 protein: CASSFGQNSNQPQHF

V gene: TRBV19
J gene: TRBJ1-1
D gene: .
clone size: .
CDR3 DNA: TGTGCCAGTAGTATGGACTCCAGGACCTCCGAAGCTTTCTTT
CDR3 protein: CASSMDSRTSEAFF

V gene: TRBV28
J gene: TRBJ1-6
D gene: .
clone size: .
CDR3 DNA: TGTGCCAGCATGGGGAACGTCGGCTCCTATAATTCACCCCTCCACTTT
CDR3 protein: CASMGNVGSYNSPLHF

V gene: TRBV2
J gene: TRBJ2-7
D gene: .
clone size: .
CDR3 DNA: TGTGCCAGCAGGGGCGGAACCCCCTACGAGCAGTACTTC
CDR3 protein: CASRGGTPYEQYF

V gene: TRBV27
J gene: TRBJ1-2
D gene: TRBD1
clone size: .
CDR3 DNA: TGTGCCAGCAGTTTAAGCTTATCAGGGACAGGGGATGGCTACACCTTC
CDR3 protein: CASSLSLSGTGDGYTF

V gene: TRBV5-6
J gene: TRBJ2-6
D gene: .
clone size: .
CDR3 DNA: TGTGCCAGCTTTGATCGCAATAGTCACAAAAGTCGGGCCAACGTCCTGACTTTC
CDR3 protein: CASFDRNSHKSRANVLTF

V gene: TRBV7-2
J gene: TRBJ1-2
D gene: TRBD1
clone size: .
CDR3 DNA: TGTGCCAGCAGCCCCGACTGGGACAGAAGCTATGGCTACACCTTC
CDR3 protein: CASSPDWDRSYGYTF

V gene: TRBV7-6
J gene: TRBJ1-5
D gene: .
clone size: .
CDR3 DNA: TGTGCCAGCAGCTTAGGCGGCCGGGGTCTGCTTGGCCCCCAGCATTTT
CDR3 protein: CASSLGGRGLLGPQHF

V gene: TRBV6-5
J gene: TRBJ2-1
D gene: .
clone size: once
CDR3 DNA: TGTGCCAGCAGAGACAGTTTATTCGGTGAGCAGTTCTTC
CDR3 protein: CASRDSLFGEQFF

V gene: TRBV11-2
J gene: TRBJ2-6
D gene: TRBD1
clone size: .
CDR3 DNA: TGTGCCAGCAGCCCGACGGGACAGAACTCTGGGGCCAACGTCCTGACTTTC
CDR3 protein: CASSPTGQNSGANVLTF

V gene: TRBV4-1
J gene: TRBJ1-1
D gene: .
clone size: .
CDR3 DNA: TGCGCCAGCAGCCAAGAAAGTAAAGGGGTCACTGAAGCTTTCTTT
CDR3 protein: CASSQESKGVTEAFF

V gene: TRBV5-6
J gene: TRBJ2-2
D gene: TRBD2
clone size: .
CDR3 DNA: TGTGCCAGCAGGAGGACTAGCGGGGGGGTCGGGGAGCTGTTTTTT
CDR3 protein: CASRRTSGGVGELFF

V gene: TRBV18
J gene: TRBJ2-5
D gene: .
clone size: once
CDR3 DNA: TGTGCCAGCTCACCAGAAACAGGAGAAGAGACCCAGTACTTC
CDR3 protein: CASSPETGEETQYF

V gene: TRBV28
J gene: TRBJ2-3
D gene: TRBD1
clone size: .
CDR3 DNA: TGTGCCAGCAGTTTTCCGGCAGGGGGCGCCCCAGATACGCAGTATTTT
CDR3 protein: CASSFPAGGAPDTQYF

V gene: TRBV27
J gene: TRBJ2-2
D gene: TRBD2
clone size: .
CDR3 DNA: TGTGCCAGCAGTAACGTGACTAGCGGTAACACCGGGGAGCTGTTTTTT
CDR3 protein: CASSNVTSGNTGELFF

V gene: TRBV2
J gene: TRBJ1-2
D gene: .
clone size: .
CDR3 DNA: TGTGCCAGCGCACAGCCCGGTCGTGGCTACACCTTC
CDR3 protein: CASAQPGRGYTF

V gene: TRBV6-5
J gene: TRBJ2-2
D gene: TRBD2
clone size: .
CDR3 DNA: TGTGCCAGCAATCAGGGACTAGCGGGCACCGGGGAGCTGTTTTTT
CDR3 protein: CASNQGLAGTGELFF

V gene: TRBV7-2
J gene: TRBJ2-5
D gene: TRBD2
clone size: .
CDR3 DNA: TGTGCCAGCAGCTTTAGGGGACTAGTCCAAGAGACCCAGTACTTC
CDR3 protein: CASSFRGLVQETQYF

V gene: TRBV29-1
J gene: TRBJ2-7
D gene: .
clone size: once
CDR3 DNA: TGCAGCGTTGGGGGTGGACCTAGTAGCTACGAGCAGTACTTC
CDR3 protein: CSVGGGPSSYEQYF

V gene: TRBV21-1
J gene: TRBJ1-4
D gene: .
clone size: .
CDR3 DNA: TGTGCCAGCAGCAATAAGGGAGACAGAAGAAAGGAAGCAACTAATGAAAAACTGTTTTTT
CDR3 protein: CASSNKGDRRKEATNEKLFF

V gene: TRBV6-5
J gene: TRBJ1-1
D gene: .
clone size: once
CDR3 DNA: TGTGCCAGCAGTCGACGAACAGAGATGAACACTGAAGCTTTCTTT
CDR3 protein: CASSRRTEMNTEAFF

V gene: TRBV10-3
J gene: TRBJ2-3
D gene: TRBD2
clone size: once
CDR3 DNA: TGTGCCATCAGTCCGGGACTAGCGGGATCTAGCACAGATACGCAGTATTTT
CDR3 protein: CAISPGLAGSSTDTQYF

V gene: TRBV6-5
J gene: TRBJ2-5
D gene: .
clone size: .
CDR3 DNA: TGTGCCAGCAGTTACGTGTACCAAGAGACCCAGTACTTC
CDR3 protein: CASSYVYQETQYF

V gene: TRBV27
J gene: TRBJ1-2
D gene: .
clone size: .
CDR3 DNA: TGTGCCAGCAGTTTCGCGGGGGCTGGCTATGGCTACACCTTC
CDR3 protein: CASSFAGAGYGYTF

V gene: TRBV27
J gene: TRBJ1-5
D gene: TRBD1
clone size: .
CDR3 DNA: TGTGCCAGCAAGATCCGGGACAGGAGCAATCAGCCCCAGCATTTT
CDR3 protein: CASKIRDRSNQPQHF

V gene: TRBV6-1
J gene: TRBJ2-7
D gene: .
clone size: .
CDR3 DNA: TGTGCCAGCAGTGAAGTCGGGGTTCGGATTTACGAGCAGTACTTC
CDR3 protein: CASSEVGVRIYEQYF

V gene: TRBV15
J gene: TRBJ2-2
D gene: TRBD2
clone size: once
CDR3 DNA: TGTGCCACCAGCAGACTAGCGGGAGTTGGAACCGGGGAGCTGTTTTTT
CDR3 protein: CATSRLAGVGTGELFF

V gene: TRBV5-1
J gene: TRBJ2-5
D gene: TRBD2
clone size: .
CDR3 DNA: TGCGCCAGCAGCTTGGGACTAGCAAGGGAGACCCAGTACTTC
CDR3 protein: CASSLGLARETQYF

V gene: TRBV11-2
J gene: TRBJ2-5
D gene: .
clone size: .
CDR3 DNA: TGTGCCAGCAGCTTAAGCGGTACAGACCAAGAGACCCAGTACTTC
CDR3 protein: CASSLSGTDQETQYF

V gene: TRBV6-5
J gene: TRBJ2-2
D gene: .
clone size: .
CDR3 DNA: TGTGCCAGCAGTTACTCGTGGGCGGACAACACCGGGGAGCTGTTTTTT
CDR3 protein: CASSYSWADNTGELFF

V gene: TRBV7-2
J gene: TRBJ2-1
D gene: .
clone size: .
CDR3 DNA: TGTGCCAGCAGCTTAGCCTACAGCTCCTACAATGAGCAGTTCTTC
CDR3 protein: CASSLAYSSYNEQFF

V gene: TRBV28
J gene: TRBJ2-7
D gene: .
clone size: .
CDR3 DNA: TGTGCCAGCAGTCGCCGTCCTACTGCCTACGAGCAGTACTTC
CDR3 protein: CASSRRPTAYEQYF

V gene: TRBV6-5
J gene: TRBJ1-2
D gene: TRBD1
clone size: .
CDR3 DNA: TGTGCCAGCAGTTCCACAATGACAGGGTCTGGCTACACCTTC
CDR3 protein: CASSSTMTGSGYTF

V gene: TRBV5-1
J gene: TRBJ2-2
D gene: .
clone size: .
CDR3 DNA: TGCGCCAGCAGCTTGGCCACTAGCTCGAACACCGGGGAGCTGTTTTTT
CDR3 protein: CASSLATSSNTGELFF

V gene: TRBV9
J gene: TRBJ2-7
D gene: .
clone size: .
CDR3 DNA: TGTGCCAGCAGCGTAGAAGGGGAGTACGAGCAGTACTTC
CDR3 protein: CASSVEGEYEQYF

V gene: TRBV9
J gene: TRBJ2-3
D gene: TRBD1
clone size: .
CDR3 DNA: TGTGCCAGCAGCGTCCCCCGCGGGACAGGGGGGACAGATACGCAGTATTTT
CDR3 protein: CASSVPRGTGGTDTQYF

V gene: TRBV5-5
J gene: TRBJ2-1
D gene: .
clone size: .
CDR3 DNA: TGTGCCAGCAGCTTGACAGATCTCAATGAGCAGTTCTTC
CDR3 protein: CASSLTDLNEQFF

V gene: TRBV18
J gene: TRBJ2-2
D gene: TRBD1
clone size: .
CDR3 DNA: TGTGCCAGCTCACCGACGGGACAGAGGAACACCGGGGAGCTGTTTTTT
CDR3 protein: CASSPTGQRNTGELFF

V gene: TRBV29-1
J gene: TRBJ2-2
D gene: .
clone size: .
CDR3 DNA: TGCAGCGTGCGGACTGAGAACACCGGGGAGCTGTTTTTT
CDR3 protein: CSVRTENTGELFF

V gene: TRBV5-1
J gene: TRBJ2-5
D gene: TRBD2
clone size: .
CDR3 DNA: TGCGCCAGCAGCTTGAACGCGGGAGTTTGGGGAGAGACCCAGTACTTC
CDR3 protein: CASSLNAGVWGETQYF